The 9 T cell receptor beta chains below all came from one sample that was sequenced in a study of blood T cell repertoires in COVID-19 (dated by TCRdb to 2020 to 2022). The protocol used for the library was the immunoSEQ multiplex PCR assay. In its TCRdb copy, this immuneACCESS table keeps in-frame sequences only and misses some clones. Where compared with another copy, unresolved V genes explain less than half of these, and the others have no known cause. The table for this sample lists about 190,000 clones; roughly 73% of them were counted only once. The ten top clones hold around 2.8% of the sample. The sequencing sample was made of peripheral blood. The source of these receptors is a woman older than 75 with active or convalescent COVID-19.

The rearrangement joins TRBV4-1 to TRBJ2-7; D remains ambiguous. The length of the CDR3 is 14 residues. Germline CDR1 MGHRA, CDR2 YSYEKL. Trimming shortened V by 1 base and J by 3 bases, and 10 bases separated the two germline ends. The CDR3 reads CASSQAQQVYEQYF. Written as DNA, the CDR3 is TGCGCCAGCAGCCAAGCACAGCAAGTCTACGAGCAGTACTTC.

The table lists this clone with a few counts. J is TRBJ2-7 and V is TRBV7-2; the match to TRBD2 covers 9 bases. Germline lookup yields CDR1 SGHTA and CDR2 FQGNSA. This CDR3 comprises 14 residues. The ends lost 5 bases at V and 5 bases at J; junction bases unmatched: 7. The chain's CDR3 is CASSQRGTSNEQYF. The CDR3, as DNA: TGTGCCAGCAGCCAACGGGGGACTAGCAACGAGCAGTACTTC. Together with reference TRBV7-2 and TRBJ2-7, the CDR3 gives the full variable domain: GAGVSQSPSNKVTEKGKDVELRCDPISGHTALYWYRQSLGQGLEFLIYFQGNSAPDKSGLPSDRFSAERTGGSVSTLTIQRTQQEDSAVYLCASSQRGTSNEQYFGPGTRLTVT.

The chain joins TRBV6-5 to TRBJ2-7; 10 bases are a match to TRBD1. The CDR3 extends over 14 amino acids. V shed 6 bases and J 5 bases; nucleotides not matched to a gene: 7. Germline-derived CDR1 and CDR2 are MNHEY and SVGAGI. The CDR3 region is CASSPRDRGNEQYF. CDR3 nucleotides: TGTGCCAGCAGCCCCCGGGACAGGGGCAACGAGCAGTACTTC.

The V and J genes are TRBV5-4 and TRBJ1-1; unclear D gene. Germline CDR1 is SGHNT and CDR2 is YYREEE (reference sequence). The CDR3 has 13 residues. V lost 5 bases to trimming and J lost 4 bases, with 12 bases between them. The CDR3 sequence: CASRPSGSTEAFF. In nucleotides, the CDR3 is TGTGCCAGCAGACCCAGTGGCAGCACTGAAGCTTTCTTT.

DNA of the CDR3: TGTGCCAGCAGTCCCCTTCGGACAGGTGAAAACATTCAGTACTTC. As protein: CASSPLRTGENIQYF. The chain combines TRBV28 with TRBJ2-4, with 7 bases identical to TRBD1. Unmatched junction bases numbered 9, after V lost 5 bases and J lost 5 bases. In germline, CDR1 is MDHEN, CDR2 SYDVKM. The CDR3 is 15 amino acids.

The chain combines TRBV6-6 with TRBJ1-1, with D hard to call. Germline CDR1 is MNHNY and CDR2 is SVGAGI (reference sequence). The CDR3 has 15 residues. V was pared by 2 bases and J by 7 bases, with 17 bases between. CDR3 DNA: TGTGCCAGCAGTTACGCGGAAGTGGGTTATGTTGAAGCTTTCTTT. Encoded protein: CASSYAEVGYVEAFF.

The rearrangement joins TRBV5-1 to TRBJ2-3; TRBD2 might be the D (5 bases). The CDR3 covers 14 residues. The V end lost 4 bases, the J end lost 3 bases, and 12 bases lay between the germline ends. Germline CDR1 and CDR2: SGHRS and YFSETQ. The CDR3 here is CASSPWTGTDTQYF. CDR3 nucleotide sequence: TGCGCCAGCAGCCCCTGGACTGGGACAGATACGCAGTATTTT.

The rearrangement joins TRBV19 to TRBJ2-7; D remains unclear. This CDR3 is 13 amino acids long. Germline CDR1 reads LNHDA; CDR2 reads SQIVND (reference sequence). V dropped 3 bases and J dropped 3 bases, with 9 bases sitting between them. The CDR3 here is CASSMGRIYEQYF. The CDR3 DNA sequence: TGTGCCAGTAGTATGGGCAGAATCTACGAGCAGTACTTC.

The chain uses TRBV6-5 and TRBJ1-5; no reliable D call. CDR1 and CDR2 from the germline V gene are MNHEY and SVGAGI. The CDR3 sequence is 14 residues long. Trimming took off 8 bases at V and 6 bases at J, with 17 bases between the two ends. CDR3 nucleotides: TGTGCCAGCTCCTACGGGAGGTCCAGTCAGCCCCAGCATTTT. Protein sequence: CASSYGRSSQPQHF.